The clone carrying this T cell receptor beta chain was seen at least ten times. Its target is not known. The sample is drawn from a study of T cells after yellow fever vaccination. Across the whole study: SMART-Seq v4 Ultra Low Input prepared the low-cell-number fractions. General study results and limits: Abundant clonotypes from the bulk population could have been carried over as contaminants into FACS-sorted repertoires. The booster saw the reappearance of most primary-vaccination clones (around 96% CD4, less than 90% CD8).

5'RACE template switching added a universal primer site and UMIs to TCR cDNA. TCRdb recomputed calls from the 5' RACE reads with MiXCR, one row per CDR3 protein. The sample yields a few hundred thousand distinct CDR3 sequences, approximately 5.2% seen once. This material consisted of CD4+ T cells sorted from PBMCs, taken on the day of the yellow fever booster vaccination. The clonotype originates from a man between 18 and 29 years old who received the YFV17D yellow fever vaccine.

CDR3 coding DNA: TGTGCCAGCAGCGCCATAGCGTTTGGCAACAATGAGCAGTTCTTC. This sequence encodes CASSAIAFGNNEQFF. The chain carries TRBV9 and TRBJ2-1; perhaps TRBD2 as D (5 bases). Per the germline V gene, CDR1 is SGDLS and CDR2 is YYNGEE. Trimming shortened V by 3 bases and J by 5 bases, and 15 bases separated the two germline ends. This CDR3 has 15 residues.